This T cell receptor (beta chain) was found in a study of human T cells and chemical hapten exposure. Study conclusions and caveats: PT1 expanded TCR numbers tracked positively with patch test score.

Attachment of unique molecular identifiers to individual cDNA molecules was performed in the library. One entry per CDR3 protein results from TCRdb running MiXCR on the RACE reads. In the table there are 90,000 to 140,000 distinct CDR3 sequences, less than 45% of which are singletons. Time point defined: patch test 3, about 24 weeks after DPC sensitization. Treatment described: therapeutic diphenylcyclopropenone sensitization with weekly scalp DPC. This clonotype has a handful of counts. Its specificity is not known. Trimming shortened V by 1 base and J by 4 bases, and 10 bases separated the two germline ends. CDR3 length: 13 residues. Per the germline V gene, CDR1 is SQVTM and CDR2 is ANQGSEA.

The sequence was obtained from a middle-aged man with alopecia areata. Some clones in this sample may be carry-over from other donors' samples. The rearrangement joins TRBV29-1 to TRBJ2-5; tentative D call: TRBD2 (6 bases). Here the sequenced sample was whole blood, taken in connection with sensitization to the hapten diphenylcyclopropenone (DPC). The CDR3 sequence is CSVEVAAGETQYF. The CDR3 DNA follows: TGCAGCGTTGAAGTAGCAGCGGGAGAGACCCAGTACTTC.